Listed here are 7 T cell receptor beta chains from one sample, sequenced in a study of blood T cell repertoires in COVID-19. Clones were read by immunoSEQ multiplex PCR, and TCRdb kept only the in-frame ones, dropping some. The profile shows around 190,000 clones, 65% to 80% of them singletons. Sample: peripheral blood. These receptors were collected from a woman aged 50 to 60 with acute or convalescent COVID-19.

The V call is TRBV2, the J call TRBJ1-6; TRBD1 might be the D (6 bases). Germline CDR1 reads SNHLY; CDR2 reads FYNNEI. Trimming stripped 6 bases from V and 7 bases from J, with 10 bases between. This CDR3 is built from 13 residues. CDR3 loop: CASSRTENSPLHF. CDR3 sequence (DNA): TGTGCCAGCAGCCGGACAGAGAATTCACCCCTCCACTTT.

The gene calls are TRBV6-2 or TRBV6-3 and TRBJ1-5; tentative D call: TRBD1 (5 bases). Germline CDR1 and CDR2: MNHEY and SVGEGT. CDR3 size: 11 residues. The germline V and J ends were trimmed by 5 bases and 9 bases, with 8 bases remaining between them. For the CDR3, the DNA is TGTGCCAGCAGTCAGGGCGGGCCCCAGCATTTT. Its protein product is CASSQGGPQHF.

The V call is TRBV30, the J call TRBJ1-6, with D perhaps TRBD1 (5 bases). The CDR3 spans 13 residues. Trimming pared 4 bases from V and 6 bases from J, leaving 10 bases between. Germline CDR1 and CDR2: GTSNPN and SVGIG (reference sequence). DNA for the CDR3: TGTGCCTGGAAGGGGCAGGGTAATTCACCCCTCCACTTT. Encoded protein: CAWKGQGNSPLHF.

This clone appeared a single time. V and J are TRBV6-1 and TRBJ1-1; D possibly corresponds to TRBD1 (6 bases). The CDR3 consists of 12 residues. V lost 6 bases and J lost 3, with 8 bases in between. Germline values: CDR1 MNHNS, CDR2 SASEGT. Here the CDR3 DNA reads TGTGCCAGCAGATACAGGGACACTGAAGCTTTCTTT. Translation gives CASRYRDTEAFF.

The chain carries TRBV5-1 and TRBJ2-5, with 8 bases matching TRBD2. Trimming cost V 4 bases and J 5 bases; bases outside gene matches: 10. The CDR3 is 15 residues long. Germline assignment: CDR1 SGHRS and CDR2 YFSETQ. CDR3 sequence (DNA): TGCGCCAGCAGCCGGTCGGGGAAGCGGGAGGAGACCCAGTACTTC. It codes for CASSRSGKREETQYF. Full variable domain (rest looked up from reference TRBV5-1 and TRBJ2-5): KAGVTQTPRYLIKTRGQQVTLSCSPISGHRSVSWYQQTPGQGLQFLFEYFSETQRNKGNFPGRFSGRQFSNSRSEMNVSTLELGDSALYLCASSRSGKREETQYFGPGTRLLVL.

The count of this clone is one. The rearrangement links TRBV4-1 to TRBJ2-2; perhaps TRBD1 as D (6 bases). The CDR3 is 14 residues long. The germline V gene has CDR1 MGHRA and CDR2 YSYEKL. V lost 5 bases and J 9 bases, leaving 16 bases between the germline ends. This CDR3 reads CASSDLQGIRELFF. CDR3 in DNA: TGCGCCAGCAGCGACCTCCAGGGGATCCGGGAGCTGTTTTTT.

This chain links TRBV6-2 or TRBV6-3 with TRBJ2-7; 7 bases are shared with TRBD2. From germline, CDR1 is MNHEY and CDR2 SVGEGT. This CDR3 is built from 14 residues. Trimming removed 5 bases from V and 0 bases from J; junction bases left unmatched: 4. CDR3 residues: CASSGRVSSYEQYF. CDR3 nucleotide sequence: TGTGCCAGCAGTGGGAGGGTCAGCTCCTACGAGCAGTACTTC.